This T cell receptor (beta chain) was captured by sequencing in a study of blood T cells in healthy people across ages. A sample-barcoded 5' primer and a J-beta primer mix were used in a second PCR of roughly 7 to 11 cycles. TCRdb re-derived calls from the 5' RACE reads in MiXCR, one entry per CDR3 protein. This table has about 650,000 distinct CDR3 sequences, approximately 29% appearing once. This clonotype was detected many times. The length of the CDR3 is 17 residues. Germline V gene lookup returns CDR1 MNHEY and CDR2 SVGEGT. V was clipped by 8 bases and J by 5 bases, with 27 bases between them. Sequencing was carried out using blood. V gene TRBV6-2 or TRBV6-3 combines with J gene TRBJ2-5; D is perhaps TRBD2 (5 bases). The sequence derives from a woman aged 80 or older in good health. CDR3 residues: CASRRGLQNSLRETQYF. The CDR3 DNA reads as TGTGCCAGCCGACGGGGATTACAAAACTCGCTGAGGGAGACCCAGTACTTC.